This T cell receptor (beta chain) is drawn from a study of shared clonotypes between healthy human individuals. For the study at large: Three CD4 naive, three CD4 memory, two CD8 naive and one CD8 memory plate were used per donor. Notes on the study in general: Larger estimated richness was generally recorded for naive subsets relative to memory subsets. Non-shared clonotypes had lower generation probabilities than those shared by all four donors.

Concerning this clone: Its matching antigen is unknown.

Produced via immunoSEQ multiplex PCR; TCRdb's table is partial and in-frame only. Of some 2,000,000 clones detected, 95% appear once; the ten largest clones hold roughly 0.13%. CDR1 MNHEY and CDR2 SVGAGI come from the germline V gene. The CDR3 length is 15 residues. Trimming took off 3 bases at V and 2 bases at J, with 11 bases between the two ends. The chain uses TRBV6-5 and TRBJ1-5; D might be TRBD1 (6 bases). Sample: naive CD4+ T cells sorted from blood. The subset was: CD45RA+ positively selected. This receptor was obtained from a man between 18 and 35 years old in good health. This chain's CDR3 is CASSYQGPGNQPQHF. DNA of the CDR3: TGTGCCAGCAGTTATCAGGGGCCAGGCAATCAGCCCCAGCATTTT.